The clone carrying this T cell receptor beta chain was counted only a few times. RNA transcripts gave rise to amplified TCR beta CDR3 regions. An initial round of RT-PCR targeting the TCR CDR3 relied on the HTBI primer set. TCRdb ran MiXCR on the multiplex PCR reads and lists one entry per CDR3 protein. The data contain 300,000 to 350,000 distinct CDR3 sequences, more than 11% of them singletons. The V gene's germline CDR1 is SEHNR and CDR2 FQNEAQ (reference sequence). This CDR3 region has 15 residues. Trimming removed 1 base from V and 8 bases from J; junction bases left unmatched: 7. The data belong to a study of T cells in Graves' hyperthyroidism and ophthalmopathy.

V usage is TRBV7-9 and J usage is TRBJ1-4; 7 bases line up with TRBD1. The sample comprised blood. This TCR came from a woman aged 25-40 years with Graves' hyperthyroidism. CDR3 DNA sequence: TGTGCCAGCAGCTTAGGGACAGGCGGAAGAGAAAAACTGTTTTTT. Translated: CASSLGTGGREKLFF.